Each of the 19 T cell receptor beta chains below was sequenced from the same sample in a study of blood T cell repertoires in COVID-19. The data were produced by immunoSEQ multiplex PCR, yet TCRdb's version contains in-frame clones alone and is incomplete. Of 270,000 or so clones detected, under 90% appear once; the ten largest clones hold 2.5% to 3.5%. Sequencing was carried out using peripheral blood. All receptors derive from a woman younger than 35 with acute or convalescent COVID-19.

The V and J genes are TRBV28 and TRBJ2-7, with TRBD2 matching 7 bases. Germline-derived CDR1 and CDR2 are MDHEN and SYDVKM. The CDR3 length is 15 residues. The V gene end was trimmed by 5 bases and the J gene end by 6 bases; junction bases not matched to a gene: 13. The CDR3 DNA follows: TGTGCCAGCAGTCTGGGGGGAGCGGGACCCACCGAGCAGTACTTC. Translated: CASSLGGAGPTEQYF.

The V gene is TRBV4-1, the J gene TRBJ1-1, with 9 positions matching TRBD1. Germline V gene data show CDR1 as MGHRA and CDR2 as YSYEKL. Germline trimming cut 7 bases from V and 3 bases from J; bases unmatched to any gene: 9. There are 15 residues in the CDR3. CDR3 loop: CASTRGDRADTEAFF. In DNA form, the CDR3 reads TGCGCCAGCACCAGGGGGGACAGGGCGGACACTGAAGCTTTCTTT.

This chain connects TRBV10-3 to TRBJ2-1; 14 bases are a match to TRBD2. Germline values: CDR1 ENHRY, CDR2 SYGVKD. The V segment lost 0 bases and the J segment 9 bases; nucleotides outside the gene matches: 10. There are 18 residues in the CDR3. CDR3 DNA sequence: TGTGCCATCAGTGAGTCCGGGACTAGCGGGAGTCGAGGGAGTGAGCAGTTCTTC. Its translation: CAISESGTSGSRGSEQFF.

The chain recombines TRBV4-3 with TRBJ2-3, with D possibly TRBD2 on 7 matching bases. The CDR3 is 17 amino acids. Trimming cost V 1 base and J 5 bases, with 19 bases left between them. Germline V gene lookup returns CDR1 LGHNA and CDR2 YSLEER. This CDR3 reads CASSQVGGPGFGDTQYF. The CDR3 bases are TGCGCCAGCAGCCAAGTCGGGGGGCCAGGGTTTGGAGATACGCAGTATTTT.

This clone was picked up many times. The gene calls are TRBV27 and TRBJ2-7; D might be TRBD1 (6 bases). Germline V gives CDR1 MNHEY, CDR2 SMNVEV (reference sequence). The V end lost 5 bases, the J end lost 5 bases, and 13 bases lay between the germline ends. The CDR3 consists of 13 residues. The CDR3: CASSSNRVHEQYF. CDR3 DNA sequence: TGTGCCAGCAGTAGTAACAGGGTCCACGAGCAGTACTTC.

This sequence joins TRBV5-1 and TRBJ2-5, with 8 bases identical to TRBD2. V shed 0 bases and J 5 bases; nucleotides not matched to a gene: 3. Germline CDR1 reads SGHRS; CDR2 reads YFSETQ. This CDR3 has 14 residues. The CDR3 here is CASSLAGGPETQYF. The CDR3 DNA sequence: TGCGCCAGCAGCTTGGCGGGAGGGCCGGAGACCCAGTACTTC.

The CDR3 region has the DNA TGTGCCAGCAGCTTAAGTCTAGGCAGCCCGAACACCGGGGAGCTGTTTTTT. Translation gives CASSLSLGSPNTGELFF. The rearrangement links TRBV11-2 to TRBJ2-2; no clear D. Trimming shortened V by 2 bases and J by 0 bases, and 13 bases separated the two germline ends. This CDR3 spans 17 amino acids. Germline V gene sequence: CDR1 SGHAT, CDR2 FQNNGV.

In its sample, this clone was seen many times. The chain couples TRBV19 to TRBJ2-1; D may be TRBD2 (5 bases). The V end was cut by 1 base, the J end by 0 bases, with 13 bases between. Germline V gives CDR1 LNHDA, CDR2 SQIVND (reference sequence). The CDR3 runs 17 residues. CDR3 sequence reads: CASSIGHTSYSYNEQFF. DNA of the CDR3: TGTGCCAGTAGTATAGGGCACACTAGTTACTCCTACAATGAGCAGTTCTTC.

This clone was detected only once. This rearrangement joins TRBV4-3 to TRBJ2-1; no clear D. CDR1 is LGHNA and CDR2 is YSLEER in the germline V gene. The CDR3 length is 13 residues. V gave up 6 bases and J gave up 2 bases, with 8 bases separating them. CDR3 loop: CASSLSPYNEQFF. DNA of the CDR3: TGCGCCAGCAGTCTAAGCCCCTACAATGAGCAGTTCTTC.

The CDR3, as DNA: TGTGCCAGCAGTGCTCCGGGACAGGGGTCCTACGAGCAGTACTTC. Translating it yields CASSAPGQGSYEQYF. The chain employs TRBV28 and TRBJ2-7; the match to TRBD1 covers 10 bases. V dropped 5 bases and J dropped 1; count of bases not matched to a gene: 5. Germline loops: CDR1 MDHEN, CDR2 SYDVKM. The CDR3 consists of 15 residues.

The CDR3 loop is CASSSGTATNQPQHF. CDR3 sequence (DNA): TGTGCCAGCAGTTCCGGGACAGCCACCAATCAGCCCCAGCATTTT. The rearrangement joins TRBV27 to TRBJ1-5; 7 bases align to TRBD1. The CDR3 loop spans 15 amino acids. The junction had 6 bases not matched to a gene; V was cut back by 4 bases and J by 3 bases. Germline V gives CDR1 MNHEY, CDR2 SMNVEV (reference sequence).

The chain has TRBV27 and TRBJ2-1; TRBD1 matches at 12 bases. This CDR3 has 17 amino acids. V trimming: 4 bases; J trimming: 9 bases; junction bases outside the gene matches: 13. Germline V gene sequence: CDR1 MNHEY, CDR2 SMNVEV (reference sequence). The CDR3 sequence is CASSYVTGTGGAIEQFF. The DNA of the CDR3 is TGTGCCAGCAGTTACGTTACCGGGACAGGGGGCGCGATTGAGCAGTTCTTC.

The V call is TRBV14, the J call TRBJ1-3, with D possibly matching TRBD1 (6 bases). The CDR3 is 17 amino acids. With 2 bases removed from V and 1 base from J, the gap between germline ends came to 15 bases. Germline assignment: CDR1 SGHDN and CDR2 FVKESK. CDR3 DNA: TGTGCCAGCAGCCAAAGAGGACAGAGGTGGTCTGGAAACACCATATATTTT. Residues: CASSQRGQRWSGNTIYF. The full variable domain, completed using reference TRBV14 and TRBJ1-3, is EAGVTQFPSHSVIEKGQTVTLRCDPISGHDNLYWYRRVMGKEIKFLLHFVKESKQDESGMPNNRFLAERTGGTYSTLKVQPAELEDSGVYFCASSQRGQRWSGNTIYFGEGSWLTVV.

The CDR3 DNA sequence: TGTGCCCCCTGGGACAGGGACCTCAACACTGAAGCTTTCTTT. It specifies CAPWDRDLNTEAFF. This chain connects TRBV2 to TRBJ1-1, with 9 nucleotides matching TRBD1. The CDR3 is 14 residues long. The V segment lost 11 bases and the J segment 2 bases; nucleotides outside the gene matches: 9. Germline V gene lookup returns CDR1 SNHLY and CDR2 FYNNEI.

This clone was seen just once. The chain combines TRBV6-4 with TRBJ2-1; D gene uncertain. The ends were cut back, 4 bases at V and 7 bases at J, with 8 bases in the middle. The CDR3 runs to 12 residues. Germline-derived CDR1 and CDR2 are MRHNA and SNTAGT. This CDR3 is CASSGSENEQFF. CDR3 nucleotides: TGTGCCAGCAGTGGGAGCGAGAATGAGCAGTTCTTC.

The genes are TRBV3-1 (or the pseudogene TRBV3-2) and TRBJ1-2; D gene unclear. With 0 bases removed from V and 4 bases from J, the gap between germline ends came to 12 bases. The CDR3 is 15 amino acids. CDR1 LGHDT and CDR2 YNNKEL come from the germline V gene (reference sequence). As DNA, the CDR3 is TGTGCCAGCAGCCAAGAGGCCGTGACGGGCTATGGCTACACCTTC. This codes for CASSQEAVTGYGYTF.

The chain combines TRBV27 with TRBJ2-7; no definite D call. The CDR3 length is 14 residues. CDR1 and CDR2 from the germline V gene are MNHEY and SMNVEV (reference sequence). V lost 5 bases, J lost 2 bases, and 13 bases lay in between. The CDR3 nucleotides are TGTGCCAGCAGTCCGTACAATCCGACCTACGAGCAGTACTTC. Translating it yields CASSPYNPTYEQYF.

The chain uses TRBV30 and TRBJ1-4; 11 bases line up with TRBD1. This CDR3 has 16 amino acids. The trim removed 3 bases at V and 7 bases at J, leaving 10 bases unmatched. CDR1 GTSNPN and CDR2 SVGIG come from the germline V gene (reference sequence). The CDR3 sequence: CAWSPGTGGPGEKLFF. The CDR3 DNA is TGTGCCTGGAGCCCGGGGACAGGGGGTCCAGGTGAAAAACTGTTTTTT.

The chain combines TRBV10-3 with TRBJ1-5; D perhaps matches TRBD1 (5 bases). Germline CDR1 is ENHRY and CDR2 is SYGVKD. V was shortened by 2 bases and J by 6 bases, with 11 bases between the two germline ends. The CDR3 loop spans 14 amino acids. The CDR3, as DNA: TGTGCCATCAGTGAGGGAGGGAGGGGTCAGCCCCAGCATTTT. Amino acid sequence: CAISEGGRGQPQHF.